This T cell receptor beta chain was captured by sequencing in a study of T cells in Graves' hyperthyroidism and ophthalmopathy. Study-level information: Staff took peripheral blood when the initial diagnosis was made, before any treatment began.

Of note for this clonotype: As yet, its antigen is unknown.

The germline V gene encodes CDR1 DFQATT and CDR2 SNEGSKA (reference sequence). The CDR3 loop spans 11 amino acids. V dropped 2 bases and J dropped 7 bases, with 6 bases sitting between them. General study points: Blood also showed most of the thyroid clonotypes that were expanded above 0.001.

RNA transcripts provided the source from which TCR beta CDR3 regions were amplified. The TCR CDR3 first-round RT-PCR relied on the HTBI primer set. One entry per CDR3 protein results from TCRdb running MiXCR on the multiplex PCR reads. The top ten clones hold around 8% of a sample with more than 600,000 distinct CDR3 sequences, approximately 16% of them seen once. No ophthalmopathy progression within 18 months constituted stable Graves' hyperthyroidism. Fresh peripheral blood, roughly 9.8 ml of it, supplied the PBMCs. The sequencing input was blood. V is TRBV20-1 and J is TRBJ2-1; D is undetermined. This TCR derives from a man aged 18 to 29 with Graves' hyperthyroidism. CDR3 amino acids: CSARRWNEQFF. The CDR3 region has the DNA TGCAGTGCTAGACGCTGGAATGAGCAGTTCTTC.